What follows are 8 T cell receptor beta chains derived from one specimen sequenced in a study of vaccination effects on CD4 cells after COVID-19. No antigen has been assigned to these receptors. In the ViraFEST assay, antigen-specific CD4+ clonotypes were identified by expansion after peptide-pool stimulation. Upon completion of under eleven days in culture, CD4+ T cells were isolated. None of the vaccinated had previously contracted SARS-CoV-2, and their nucleocapsid antibodies tested negative. Libraries were prepared by immunoSEQ multiplex PCR; TCRdb keeps only in-frame clonotypes and omits some of them. Among roughly 35,000 clones listed, about three quarters were seen once. Sequenced here: CD4+ T cells from PBMCs cultured with HCoV-OC43 spike peptides, sampled before COVID-19 vaccination. Subset given: HCoV-OC43 spike overlapping peptide pool stimulation. These receptors were collected from a human donor who received a COVID-19 vaccine.

The rearrangement links TRBV6-6 to TRBJ1-2; 9 bases match TRBD1. Germline values: CDR1 MNHNY, CDR2 SVGAGI (reference sequence). The ends lost 7 bases at V and 11 bases at J; junction bases unmatched: 8. The CDR3 has 12 residues. CDR3 coding DNA: TGTGCCAGCACCTCCGGACAGGGGCGTTACACCTTC. Residues: CASTSGQGRYTF.

The rearrangement joins TRBV23-1 to TRBJ2-2; tentatively, D is TRBD1 or TRBD2 (6 bases each). TRBV23-1 is an open reading frame, and its role is uncertain. The CDR3 runs 19 residues. V was trimmed by 0 bases and J by 1 base, leaving 18 bases between them. CDR3 bases: TGCGCCAGCAGTCAATCGAGCATTAAGGGGGGCCGGAACACCGGGGAGCTGTTTTTT. Translated, it gives CASSQSSIKGGRNTGELFF.

The chain recombines TRBV6-1 with TRBJ1-1; D might be TRBD1 (5 bases). Trimming pared 1 base from V and 11 bases from J, leaving 14 bases between. The germline V gene has CDR1 MNHNS and CDR2 SASEGT. This CDR3 has 13 amino acids. This CDR3 is CASSEGGRGSAFF. CDR3 nucleotide sequence: TGTGCCAGCAGTGAAGGGGGAAGGGGATCGGCTTTCTTT.

This chain connects TRBV18 to TRBJ2-1; 8 bases align to TRBD2. J gave up 6 bases and V 4 bases, and 5 bases lay outside the gene matches. The CDR3 spans 14 residues. Germline values: CDR1 KGHSH, CDR2 LQKENI. The CDR3 sequence is CASSQSGGSNEQFF. DNA for the CDR3: TGTGCCAGCTCACAGAGCGGGGGCTCCAATGAGCAGTTCTTC. The whole variable domain, remainder taken from reference TRBV18 and TRBJ2-1, is NAGVMQNPRHLVRRRGQEARLRCSPMKGHSHVYWYRQLPEEGLKFMVYLQKENIIDESGMPKERFSAEFPKEGPSILRIQQVVRGDSAAYFCASSQSGGSNEQFFGPGTRLTVL.

The chain links TRBV7-9 to TRBJ1-2; the D is unclear. With 5 bases removed from V and 1 base from J, the gap between germline ends came to 11 bases. The germline gives CDR1 SEHNR, CDR2 FQNEAQ (reference sequence). This CDR3 is built from 14 residues. In DNA, the CDR3 is TGTGCCAGCAGCCCCCGCCGGGGTAACTATGGCTACACCTTC. This translates into CASSPRRGNYGYTF.

To note about this clone: This sample also contains other DNA sequences that code for the same CDR3. CDR3 DNA sequence: TGTGCCAGCAGCGTAGCTACTAGCGGGAGTACAGATACGCAGTATTTT. This encodes CASSVATSGSTDTQYF. The rearrangement links TRBV9 to TRBJ2-3, with 11 nucleotides matching TRBD2. This CDR3 is 16 amino acids long. Germline lookup yields CDR1 SGDLS and CDR2 YYNGEE. J was trimmed by 3 bases and V by 0 bases; bases with no gene match: 3. The whole variable domain, filled in from reference TRBV9 and TRBJ2-3, reads DSGVTQTPKHLITATGQRVTLRCSPRSGDLSVYWYQQSLDQGLQFLIQYYNGEERAKGNILERFSAQQFPDLHSELNLSSLELGDSALYFCASSVATSGSTDTQYFGPGTRLTVL.

The rearrangement joins TRBV14 to TRBJ2-1, with D perhaps TRBD1 (6 bases). Looked up from germline, CDR1 is SGHDN and CDR2 is FVKESK. Trimming pared 6 bases from V and 0 bases from J, leaving 15 bases between. This CDR3 spans 16 amino acids. CDR3 sequence: CASRDMRGSSYNEQFF. The CDR3 region has the DNA TGTGCCAGCAGGGACATGAGGGGGAGCTCCTACAATGAGCAGTTCTTC.

The CDR3 DNA sequence: TGTGCCAGCAGTCTACAGGGGTTAGGCGGGGAGCTGTTTTTT. Its protein product is CASSLQGLGGELFF. V is TRBV9 and J is TRBJ2-2, with 7 bases aligning to TRBD1. V was clipped by 5 bases and J by 7 bases; unmatched bases: 8. Germline CDR1 is SGDLS and CDR2 is YYNGEE. The length of the CDR3 is 14 residues. Full variable domain (missing parts from reference TRBV9 and TRBJ2-2): DSGVTQTPKHLITATGQRVTLRCSPRSGDLSVYWYQQSLDQGLQFLIQYYNGEERAKGNILERFSAQQFPDLHSELNLSSLELGDSALYFCASSLQGLGGELFFGEGSRLTVL.